These T cell receptor beta chains were read from a single sample in a study of beta chain features in type 1 diabetes. Repertoires were generated with immunoSEQ multiplex PCR, while TCRdb's copy carries only in-frame clones and drops some. The sample consists of hundreds of thousands of clones, roughly an eighth of them appearing once. Sequenced input: naive CD4+ T cells from blood. All receptors derive from a man in his late teens or twenties in good health. The CDR3 runs from the conserved cysteine through the conserved F or W. A D gene is named only where the DNA matches it firmly. Size tells how often a clone was seen (once, few, many) or the class of an expanded clone, and some rows leave it out.

v_call,j_call,d_call,clone_size,cdr3_aa,cdr3_nt
TRBV7-9,TRBJ2-7,TRBD1,few,CASSFEGASYEQYF,TGTGCCAGCAGCTTCGAGGGGGCCTCCTACGAGCAGTACTTC
TRBV15,TRBJ2-7,-,-,CATSRVDSYEQYF,TGTGCCACCAGCAGAGTGGACAGTTACGAGCAGTACTTC
TRBV7-3,TRBJ2-7,-,few,CASSLALAKQYF,TGTGCCAGCAGCTTAGCGCTCGCGAAGCAGTACTTC
TRBV7-8,TRBJ2-5,-,-,CASSHRVLRETQYF,TGTGCCAGCAGCCACCGAGTCCTCAGGGAGACCCAGTACTTC
TRBV5-6,TRBJ2-1,-,once,CASSLAPSRGSSYNEQFF,TGTGCCAGCAGCTTGGCGCCCTCGCGGGGCTCGTCCTACAATGAGCAGTTCTTC
TRBV28,TRBJ2-6,-,few,CASSLGGVPLSGANVLTF,TGTGCCAGCAGTTTGGGGGGAGTTCCTCTCTCTGGGGCCAACGTCCTGACTTTC
TRBV28,TRBJ1-2,-,few,CASSLIQGPYTF,TGTGCCAGCAGTTTGATCCAGGGCCCTTACACCTTC
TRBV18,TRBJ1-2,-,-,CASSPTDGYTF,TGTGCCAGCTCACCGACAGATGGCTACACCTTC
TRBV28,TRBJ2-7,-,-,CASTKWANYEQYF,TGTGCCAGCACTAAGTGGGCTAACTACGAGCAGTACTTC
TRBV6-5,TRBJ2-7,-,-,CASSQDLGRSYEQYF,TGTGCCAGCAGCCAAGATCTGGGGCGGTCCTACGAGCAGTACTTC
TRBV7-3,TRBJ2-1,TRBD2,few,CASSLSLGAGAGEQFF,TGTGCCAGCAGCTTAAGTCTTGGGGCGGGAGCGGGAGAGCAGTTCTTC
TRBV30,TRBJ1-1,-,few,CAWSEDRNTEAFF,TGTGCCTGGAGTGAGGACAGGAACACTGAAGCTTTCTTT
TRBV28,TRBJ2-3,-,few,CASSRSTDTQYF,TGTGCCAGCAGTCGTAGCACAGATACGCAGTATTTT
TRBV2,TRBJ2-5,TRBD2,few,CASSVTSGAETQYF,TGTGCCAGCAGTGTTACTAGCGGGGCGGAGACCCAGTACTTC
TRBV18,TRBJ2-1,TRBD1,few,CASSVTGTGGSNEQFF,TGTGCCAGCTCAGTTACCGGGACAGGGGGCTCGAATGAGCAGTTCTTC
TRBV4-3,TRBJ2-5,-,few,CASSQDQGRETQYF,TGCGCCAGCAGCCAAGACCAGGGTAGGGAGACCCAGTACTTC
TRBV5-4,TRBJ1-2,-,few,CASSSTGYGYTF,TGTGCCAGCAGCTCGACTGGCTATGGCTACACCTTC
TRBV9,TRBJ2-2,TRBD1,few,CASSGPTGTNTGELFF,TGTGCCAGCAGCGGACCGACAGGGACGAACACCGGGGAGCTGTTTTTT
TRBV9,TRBJ1-2,TRBD1,-,CASSHGQGNYGYTF,TGTGCCAGCAGCCACGGACAGGGAAACTATGGCTACACCTTC
TRBV4-3,TRBJ2-3,TRBD1,few,CASSPLASGQGDADTQYF,TGCGCCAGCAGCCCATTAGCCTCGGGACAGGGGGACGCAGATACGCAGTATTTT
TRBV28,TRBJ2-3,-,few,CASSLGTTGMDTQYF,TGTGCCAGCAGTTTAGGGACAACCGGAATGGATACGCAGTATTTT
TRBV5-4,TRBJ2-7,-,-,CASSGSSYEQYF,TGTGCCAGCAGCGGGAGTTCCTACGAGCAGTACTTC
TRBV6-1,TRBJ1-2,-,-,CASSEQAVSVFGYGYTF,TGTGCCAGCAGTGAACAGGCTGTGTCCGTATTCGGCTATGGCTACACCTTC
TRBV6-1,TRBJ2-1,TRBD2,-,CASSVGTSGTYNEQFF,TGTGCCAGCAGTGTCGGGACTAGCGGGACCTACAATGAGCAGTTCTTC
TRBV29-1,TRBJ1-3,-,few,CSAGGNSGNTIYF,TGCAGCGCCGGCGGCAACTCTGGAAACACCATATATTTT
TRBV7-9,TRBJ2-3,TRBD1,once,CASSFSTGQGVDTQYF,TGTGCCAGCAGCTTCAGTACGGGACAGGGGGTAGATACGCAGTATTTT
TRBV2,TRBJ2-7,TRBD1,few,CASRVETGGYEQYF,TGTGCCAGCAGGGTAGAGACAGGGGGCTACGAGCAGTACTTC
TRBV5-1,TRBJ2-3,-,few,CASSFSGTSTDTQYF,TGCGCCAGCAGCTTTAGCGGTACTAGCACAGATACGCAGTATTTT
TRBV9,TRBJ2-7,TRBD2,-,CASSARGLADYEQYF,TGTGCCAGCAGCGCAAGGGGACTAGCAGACTACGAGCAGTACTTC
TRBV7-9,TRBJ1-3,-,-,CASSLDRSGNTIYF,TGTGCCAGCAGCCTGGACAGATCTGGAAACACCATATATTTT
TRBV9,TRBJ2-6,-,few,CASSAEVAGANVLTF,TGTGCCAGCAGCGCCGAGGTCGCTGGGGCCAACGTCCTGACTTTC
TRBV6-5,TRBJ1-5,TRBD1,-,CASSYSGQNQPQHF,TGTGCCAGCAGTTACTCGGGACAGAATCAGCCCCAGCATTTT
TRBV27,TRBJ1-5,-,-,CASSFTAYSNQPQHF,TGTGCCAGCAGTTTTACAGCTTATAGCAATCAGCCCCAGCATTTT
TRBV11-2,TRBJ2-5,-,-,CASSLEGSETQYF,TGTGCCAGCAGCTTAGAAGGTAGCGAGACCCAGTACTTC
TRBV7-9,TRBJ1-1,-,-,CASSPRGGSFMNTEAFF,TGTGCCAGCAGCCCACGGGGGGGTTCGTTCATGAACACTGAAGCTTTCTTT
TRBV28,TRBJ2-7,TRBD2,-,CASSLWGLAGGRASYEQYF,TGTGCCAGCAGTTTATGGGGTCTAGCGGGAGGTCGCGCTTCCTACGAGCAGTACTTC
TRBV19,TRBJ2-5,TRBD1,-,CASSLGQGYRETQYF,TGTGCCAGTAGTTTGGGACAGGGTTATCGAGAGACCCAGTACTTC
TRBV19,TRBJ1-5,-,-,CASRPNRGNQPQHF,TGTGCCAGTAGGCCTAACAGGGGCAATCAGCCCCAGCATTTT
TRBV4-2,TRBJ2-3,TRBD2,-,CASSQVTSGSTDTQYF,TGTGCCAGCAGCCAAGTAACTAGCGGGAGTACAGATACGCAGTATTTT
TRBV28,TRBJ1-1,-,-,CASSSPGRRNTEAFF,TGTGCCAGCAGTTCCCCGGGTCGTAGGAACACTGAAGCTTTCTTT
TRBV9,TRBJ2-7,-,-,CASSVGPGSYEQYF,TGTGCCAGCAGCGTAGGCCCGGGATCCTACGAGCAGTACTTC
TRBV7-9,TRBJ2-1,TRBD1,-,CASSLGTGEVDEQFF,TGTGCCAGCAGCTTAGGGACAGGGGAGGTCGATGAGCAGTTCTTC
TRBV7-2,TRBJ2-1,TRBD2,-,CASSSRGGRARGEQFF,TGTGCCAGCAGCTCCCGAGGCGGGAGGGCCCGTGGAGAGCAGTTCTTC
TRBV5-1,TRBJ2-1,-,few,CASSLISINEQFF,TGCGCCAGCAGCTTGATTAGTATCAATGAGCAGTTCTTC
TRBV4-1,TRBJ2-3,-,few,CASSQVERTQYF,TGCGCCAGCAGCCAAGTGGAGCGTACGCAGTATTTT
TRBV5-4,TRBJ2-7,-,-,CASSPTGSSSYEQYF,TGTGCCAGCAGTCCAACAGGGTCGAGCTCCTACGAGCAGTACTTC
TRBV30,TRBJ1-4,-,-,CAWRTATNEKLFF,TGTGCCTGGAGGACAGCAACTAATGAAAAACTGTTTTTT
TRBV30,TRBJ1-5,-,few,CAWSVGREDQPQHF,TGTGCCTGGAGTGTAGGCAGGGAGGATCAGCCCCAGCATTTT
TRBV28,TRBJ2-7,-,-,CASTQGRGGVGEQYF,TGTGCCAGCACGCAGGGGAGGGGGGGAGTAGGTGAGCAGTACTTC
TRBV9,TRBJ2-2,-,few,CASSVLSGEAGELFF,TGTGCCAGCAGCGTACTCTCCGGGGAGGCCGGGGAGCTGTTTTTT
TRBV28,TRBJ1-2,-,few,CASSLAGPSNYGYTF,TGTGCCAGCAGCCTTGCGGGACCCTCTAACTATGGCTACACCTTC
TRBV6-5,TRBJ2-7,TRBD1,-,CASSYSMGQGYEQYF,TGTGCCAGCAGTTACTCAATGGGACAGGGATACGAGCAGTACTTC
TRBV27,TRBJ2-7,-,-,CASSLGGGSPYEQYF,TGTGCCAGCAGTTTAGGGGGCGGATCCCCCTACGAGCAGTACTTC
TRBV4-3,TRBJ2-1,-,few,CASSQAPPNERFYNEQFF,TGCGCCAGCAGCCAAGCCCCCCCGAATGAGAGATTCTACAATGAGCAGTTCTTC
TRBV6-1,TRBJ1-1,TRBD1,few,CASKGQMNTEAFF,TGTGCCAGTAAGGGACAGATGAACACTGAAGCTTTCTTT
TRBV4-1,TRBJ2-1,-,-,CASSLSNGRRVANEQFF,TGCGCCAGCAGCCTATCAAACGGGAGACGGGTGGCCAATGAGCAGTTCTTC
TRBV30,TRBJ1-5,-,few,CAWSPGAYSNQPQHF,TGTGCCTGGAGCCCGGGAGCATATAGCAATCAGCCCCAGCATTTT
TRBV5-1,TRBJ2-1,TRBD1,few,CASSIQGQGANNEQFF,TGCGCCAGCAGCATTCAGGGACAGGGGGCCAACAATGAGCAGTTCTTC
TRBV7-2,TRBJ2-7,TRBD2,few,CASSSWTRPYEQYF,TGTGCCAGCAGCTCCTGGACTAGACCCTACGAGCAGTACTTC